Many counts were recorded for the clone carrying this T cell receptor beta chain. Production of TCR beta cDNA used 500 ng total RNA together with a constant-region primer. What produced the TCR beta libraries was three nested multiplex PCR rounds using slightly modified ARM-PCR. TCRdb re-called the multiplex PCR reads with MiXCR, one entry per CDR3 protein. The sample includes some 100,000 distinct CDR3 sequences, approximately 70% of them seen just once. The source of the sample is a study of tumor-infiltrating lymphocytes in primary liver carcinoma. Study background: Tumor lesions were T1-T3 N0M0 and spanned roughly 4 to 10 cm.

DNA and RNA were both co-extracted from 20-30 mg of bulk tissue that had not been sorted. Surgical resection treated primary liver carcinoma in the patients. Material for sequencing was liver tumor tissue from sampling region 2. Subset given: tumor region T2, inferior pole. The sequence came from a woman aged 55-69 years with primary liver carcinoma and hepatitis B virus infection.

CDR3 nucleotide sequence: TGTGCCAGCAGTTTAGGGGGGGGCAATCAGCCCCAGCATTTT. As protein: CASSLGGGNQPQHF. The chain couples TRBV12-3 or TRBV12-4 to TRBJ1-5; D is possibly TRBD1 (5 bases). Trimming took 1 base from V and 2 from J, leaving 6 bases between them. The CDR3 covers 14 residues.